This T cell receptor (beta chain) was retrieved from a study of T cell repertoires in cytomegalovirus infection. The wider study: The public TCR beta signatures pointed to both CMV infection and matching HLA type.

From the reads, TCRdb called clonotypes with MiXCR, one entry per CDR3 protein. The sample carries around 300,000 distinct CDR3 sequences, 22% recorded once. Worth noting for this clonotype: Antigen unknown.

The germline V gene has CDR1 SGHTA and CDR2 FQGTGA. V shed 2 bases and J shed 2 bases, with 7 bases lying between them. This CDR3 is built from 14 residues. Sequenced material: cultured PBMCs, taken from culture after CMV antigen stimulation. This TCR came from a human donor in good health (CMV status not recorded). Some clones in this sample may be carry-over from other donors' samples. The J gene is TRBJ2-1, the V gene TRBV7-3; D call uncertain. The CDR3 region has the DNA TGTGCCAGCAGCTTACTACCCACCTACAATGAGCAGTTCTTC. Translation gives CASSLLPTYNEQFF.